This is a list of T cell receptor beta chains from one sample in a study of Ad26.COV2.S vaccination and SARS-CoV-2 variants. Method: immunoSEQ multiplex PCR; TCRdb's copy keeps in-frame clones and lacks some. Among about 410,000 clones, 75% to 90% were seen once, and the ten largest hold 1.5% to 2%. Source: peripheral blood, taken in a trial of Ad26.COV2.S vaccine versus placebo. These receptors originate from a person between 18 and 60 years old who received the Ad26.COV2.S COVID-19 vaccine or a placebo. The CDR3 runs from the conserved cysteine through the conserved F or W. D genes are given only for firm matches. Clone size is given for some rows only: seen once, a few or many times, or a class if the clone is expanded.

size	D	V	J	DNA	CDR3
-	-	TRBV9	TRBJ1-4	TGTGCCAGCAGCGTACGGGGCGGGGATGAAAAACTGTTTTTT	CASSVRGGDEKLFF
once	TRBD1	TRBV23-1	TRBJ1-5	TGCGCCGCCGCAGGGACAGGGTGCAATCAGCCCCAGCATTTT	CAAAGTGCNQPQHF
-	TRBD1	TRBV10-2	TRBJ2-7	TGCGCCAGCAGTTTCACCCGGGACAGCTACGAGCAGTACTTC	CASSFTRDSYEQYF
-	-	TRBV12-5	TRBJ1-3	TGTGCTAGTGGTTTGGGACAGGTTGGAAACACCATATATTTT	CASGLGQVGNTIYF
-	TRBD2	TRBV30	TRBJ2-5	TGTGCCTGGAGTATGGGACTAGCGGGAGTAGGCCAAGAGACCCAGTACTTC	CAWSMGLAGVGQETQYF
-	-	TRBV27	TRBJ2-5	TGTGCCAGCAGTGGAACAGGGTTGGAGACCCAGTACTTC	CASSGTGLETQYF
-	TRBD1	TRBV28	TRBJ2-1	TGTGCCAGCAGAACAGGGGTTAATGAGCAGTTCTTC	CASRTGVNEQFF
-	-	TRBV28	TRBJ1-5	TGTGCCACCGCCCGGGCGGGGAGCAATCAGCCCCAGCATTTT	CATARAGSNQPQHF
-	-	TRBV9	TRBJ2-1	TGTGCCAGCAGCGTAGAGGGACAAGTGGTAAATGAGCAGTTCTTC	CASSVEGQVVNEQFF
-	TRBD2	TRBV11-2	TRBJ2-1	TGTGCCAGCAGCTTAGGTACTAGCGGGCTAACCCGCAATGAGCAGTTCTTC	CASSLGTSGLTRNEQFF
-	-	TRBV28	TRBJ2-3	TGTGCCAGCAGTTTTTCGGGTCAGGGATTCACAGATACGCAGTATTTT	CASSFSGQGFTDTQYF
-	TRBD2	TRBV4-3	TRBJ2-3	TGCGCCAGCAGCCAAGATTATGCTAGCGGGTCTTCTAGCACAGATACGCAGTATTTT	CASSQDYASGSSSTDTQYF
-	TRBD1	TRBV11-2	TRBJ1-2	TGTGCCAGCAGCTTCGCACAGGGGAATGGCTACACCTTC	CASSFAQGNGYTF
-	TRBD1	TRBV18	TRBJ1-4	TGTGCCAGCTCACCACCTATGGTGCAGGGGGCGCGTAAACTGTTTTTT	CASSPPMVQGARKLFF
-	TRBD2	TRBV19	TRBJ2-1	TGTGCCAGTAGCCCCATTAGCGGGACCCTTTACAATGAGCAGTTCTTC	CASSPISGTLYNEQFF
-	-	TRBV11-2	TRBJ2-3	TGTGCCAGCAGCTTAGATCTGGGGCCCACAGATACGCAGTATTTT	CASSLDLGPTDTQYF
-	TRBD1	TRBV18	TRBJ2-4	TGTGCCAGCTCACCACGGGACAGCATAGCCAAAAACATTCAGTACTTC	CASSPRDSIAKNIQYF
-	TRBD1	TRBV7-6	TRBJ2-2	TGTGCCAGCAGCCGGACAGGGGAACGCGGGGAGCTGTTTTTT	CASSRTGERGELFF
-	TRBD2	TRBV15	TRBJ2-1	TGTGCCACCAGCAGATTCGCCGGGAGGGCCAGTAATGAGCAGTTCTTC	CATSRFAGRASNEQFF
-	-	TRBV30	TRBJ1-3	TGTGCCTGGTCTTCCTACTCTGGAAACACCATATATTTT	CAWSSYSGNTIYF
-	-	TRBV7-9	TRBJ1-2	TGTGCCAGCAGCACCCTTGCGGACGGCTCTGCCGGCTACACCTTC	CASSTLADGSAGYTF
-	-	TRBV5-6	TRBJ2-3	TGTGCCAGCAGCTTGGCAGTAGGGGTGGTCAGCCCAGGTGCTACGCAGTATTTT	CASSLAVGVVSPGATQYF
-	TRBD2	TRBV11-2	TRBJ2-5	TGTGCCAGCAGCTTGTGGGGTGGGGTAGCGGGAGAAAGAGAGACCCAGTACTTC	CASSLWGGVAGERETQYF
-	-	TRBV25-1	TRBJ1-2	TGTGCCAGCAGTGAATCAGGAACTCCCGGTTATGGCTACACCTTC	CASSESGTPGYGYTF
-	TRBD2	TRBV24-1	TRBJ2-1	TGTGCCACCAGTGATTGGGAGGGCCCTCAGCAGTTCTTC	CATSDWEGPQQFF
-	-	TRBV11-3	TRBJ2-3	TGTGCCAGCACCCCGGGGGAGGATACGCAGTATTTT	CASTPGEDTQYF
-	-	TRBV6-5	TRBJ2-5	TGTGCCAGCAGTCCCTGGGAAATGGAGACCCAGTACTTC	CASSPWEMETQYF
-	TRBD2	TRBV6-2/TRBV6-3	TRBJ2-1	TGTGCCAGCAGTTATGAAAAGCGGGAGGGCCGGAATGAGCAGTTCTTC	CASSYEKREGRNEQFF
-	TRBD2	TRBV11-3	TRBJ2-1	TGTGCCAGCAGCTTGGGGCGGGAGAGTCGTGAGCAGTTCTTC	CASSLGRESREQFF
-	-	TRBV30	TRBJ1-6	TGTGCCTGGAGTGACAATAATTCACCCCTCCACTTT	CAWSDNNSPLHF